This record covers a single T cell receptor (beta chain). TCRdb's table, derived via immunoSEQ multiplex PCR, lists solely in-frame clones and lacks some. Counted here are roughly 150,000 clones, roughly 80% occurring once; the ten biggest clones make up 15% to 20%. The CDR3 is made up of 15 amino acids. V lost 7 bases and J lost 4; bases outside the gene matches: 10. Germline V gene sequence: CDR1 SGHRS, CDR2 YFSETQ. These data are taken from a study of blood T cell repertoires in COVID-19. On the study more broadly: Whether acute or convalescent, the COVID-19 samples came from the United States, Italy and Spain. T cells, B-cell-depleted T cells, or PBMCs supplied cDNA or gDNA.

This sequence originates from a woman aged 80 or older with acute or convalescent COVID-19. The chain couples TRBV5-1 to TRBJ2-1, with 8 bases identical to TRBD1. Material for sequencing was peripheral blood. The CDR3 region has the DNA TGCGCCAGCCGCCCACCGGGACAGGAATACAATGAGCAGTTCTTC. Protein: CASRPPGQEYNEQFF.